Only a few counts were recorded for the clone carrying this T cell receptor (beta chain). The data were taken from a study of blood T cell repertoires in COVID-19. For the study at large: Samples came from the United States, Italy and Spain, spanning acute and convalescent COVID-19. PBMCs, B-cell-depleted T cells, or T cells were the source of the cDNA or gDNA that made up the material.

Per the authors' pipeline: Estimated nucleated cell counts came from reference gene primer amplification. The protocol was immunoSEQ multiplex PCR, while the TCRdb copy is restricted to in-frame clones and leaves out a portion. The V and J calls and clone size were taken over from that table, and D and trimming were inferred from the DNA. The sample includes about 74,000 clones, about 91% of them seen just once. The germline gives CDR1 LGHDT, CDR2 YNNKEL (reference sequence). The junction had 11 bases not matched to a gene; V was cut back by 4 bases and J by 5 bases. CDR3 size: 17 residues. The chain employs TRBV3-1 (or the pseudogene TRBV3-2) and TRBJ2-3; TRBD2 aligns across 11 bases. The sequenced sample was peripheral blood. This TCR was recovered from a woman at least 80 years old with acute or convalescent COVID-19. The CDR3 DNA is TGTGCCAGCAGCCCTTTGACTAGCGGGGATATTCGAGATACGCAGTATTTT. Its translation: CASSPLTSGDIRDTQYF.